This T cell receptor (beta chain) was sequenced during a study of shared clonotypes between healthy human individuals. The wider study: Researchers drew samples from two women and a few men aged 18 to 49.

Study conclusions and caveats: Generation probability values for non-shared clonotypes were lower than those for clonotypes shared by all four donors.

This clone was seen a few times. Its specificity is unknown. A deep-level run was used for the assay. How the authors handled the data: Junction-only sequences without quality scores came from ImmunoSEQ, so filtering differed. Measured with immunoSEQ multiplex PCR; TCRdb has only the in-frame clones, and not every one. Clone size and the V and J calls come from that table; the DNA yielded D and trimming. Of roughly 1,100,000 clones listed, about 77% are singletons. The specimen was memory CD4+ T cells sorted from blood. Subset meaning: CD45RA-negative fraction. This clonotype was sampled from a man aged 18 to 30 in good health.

The CDR3 loop is CASSRQGVPSDTQYF. CDR3 coding DNA: TGTGCCAGCAGCCGACAGGGGGTCCCGTCGGATACGCAGTATTTT. J is TRBJ2-3 and V is TRBV14; TRBD1 matches at 9 bases. CDR1 is SGHDN, CDR2 FVKESK, per germline. CDR3 length equals 15 residues. The V gene end was trimmed by 4 bases and the J gene end by 6 bases; junction bases not matched to a gene: 8. Full variable domain (remainder filled in from reference TRBV14 and TRBJ2-3): EAGVTQFPSHSVIEKGQTVTLRCDPISGHDNLYWYRRVMGKEIKFLLHFVKESKQDESGMPNNRFLAERTGGTYSTLKVQPAELEDSGVYFCASSRQGVPSDTQYFGPGTRLTVL.